A single sample gave rise to the 18 T cell receptor beta chains below, sequenced in a study of control samples from healthy donors and cancer patients. Assay: immunoSEQ multiplex PCR; the TCRdb copy retains only in-frame clones and omits some. The table lists approximately 140,000 clones, roughly 94% of them singletons. Material: blood. The origin of the receptors is a man in his forties in good health.

The J gene is TRBJ1-6, the V gene TRBV7-9; perhaps TRBD1 as D (6 bases). Trimming cost V 5 bases and J 10 bases, with 18 bases left between them. The length of the CDR3 is 15 residues. CDR1 and CDR2 (germline): SEHNR, FQNEAQ (reference sequence). Here the CDR3 DNA reads TGTGCCAGCAGCGTAGGACAGTTACGAGGGTCACCCCTCCACTTT. The encoded protein is CASSVGQLRGSPLHF.

The chain couples TRBV19 to TRBJ2-7; D is perhaps TRBD1 (6 bases). CDR3 length equals 14 residues. Trimming removed 3 bases at V and 7 bases at J, with 16 bases between. CDR1 is LNHDA, CDR2 SQIVND, per germline (reference sequence). The CDR3 loop reads CASSMSTGLEEQYF. CDR3 DNA sequence: TGTGCCAGTAGTATGTCTACAGGGTTGGAAGAGCAGTACTTC.

CDR3 nucleotides: TGTGCCAGCAGCTCACAGAGGTCTGGGACCGGGGAGCTGTTTTTT. Amino acid sequence: CASSSQRSGTGELFF. The genes are TRBV7-6 and TRBJ2-2; D remains unclear. Trimming cost V 4 bases and J 5 bases, with 14 bases left between them. This CDR3 comprises 15 residues. Germline assignment: CDR1 SGHVS and CDR2 FNYEAQ.

The chain has TRBV28 and TRBJ1-4, with a possible D match to TRBD1 (5 bases). The germline V gene encodes CDR1 MDHEN and CDR2 SYDVKM. The CDR3 is 14 residues long. V lost 5 bases to trimming and J lost 4 bases, with 11 bases between them. The CDR3 spells CASSHRDLNEKLFF. In DNA, the CDR3 is TGTGCCAGCAGTCACCGGGACCTTAATGAAAAACTGTTTTTT.

V and J are TRBV11-2 and TRBJ2-1, with 10 bases that match TRBD2. CDR3 length equals 17 residues. With V trimmed by 6 bases and J by 6 bases, 14 bases remained unmatched. The germline gives CDR1 SGHAT, CDR2 FQNNGV. CDR3 protein: CASRHIALAGAPNEQFF. The CDR3 DNA sequence: TGTGCCAGCAGACACATCGCGCTAGCGGGGGCCCCCAATGAGCAGTTCTTC.

The J gene is TRBJ1-1, the V gene TRBV6-2 or TRBV6-3, with D perhaps TRBD1 (5 bases). The germline CDR1 and CDR2 sequences are MNHEY and SVGEGT. This CDR3 spans 14 amino acids. The germline V and J ends were trimmed by 0 bases and 7 bases, with 12 bases remaining between them. The CDR3 spells CASSYSRGLGEAFF. The DNA of the CDR3 is TGTGCCAGCAGTTACTCGAGGGGTTTGGGTGAAGCTTTCTTT.

The chain uses TRBV6-5 and TRBJ2-3, with D perhaps TRBD2 (6 bases). Trimming stripped 6 bases from V and 2 bases from J, with 12 bases between. The CDR3 totals 14 residues. Looked up from germline, CDR1 is MNHEY and CDR2 is SVGAGI. In nucleotides, the CDR3 is TGTGCCAGCAGAATAGCGGAGACCACAGATACGCAGTATTTT. This translates into CASRIAETTDTQYF.

J is TRBJ1-3 and V is TRBV29-1; no clear D gene. Looked up from germline, CDR1 is SQVTM and CDR2 is ANQGSEA. This CDR3 contains 12 residues. V was clipped by 4 bases and J by 4 bases, with 8 bases between them. The CDR3 DNA reads as TGCAGCGTTGTACGTCCCGGAAACACCATATATTTT. Its protein is CSVVRPGNTIYF.

The V gene is TRBV2, the J gene TRBJ2-1; D is ambiguous. V shed 1 base and J shed 8 bases, with 12 bases lying between them. The V gene's germline CDR1 is SNHLY and CDR2 FYNNEI. The CDR3 loop spans 14 amino acids. The DNA for the CDR3 is TGTGCCAGCAGTGAAGGCCCTAATGTGCATGAGCAGTTCTTC. Translating it yields CASSEGPNVHEQFF. The variable domain in full, with the rest retrieved from reference TRBV2 and TRBJ2-1, is EPEVTQTPSHQVTQMGQEVILRCVPISNHLYFYWYRQILGQKVEFLVSFYNNEISEKSEIFDDQFSVERPDGSNFTLKIRSTKLEDSAMYFCASSEGPNVHEQFFGPGTRLTVL.

This chain uses TRBV29-1 with TRBJ1-1; D call uncertain. The CDR3 contains 12 residues. Trimming left V 7 bases short and J 0 bases short, with 9 bases between. Germline CDR1 and CDR2: SQVTM and ANQGSEA. For the CDR3, the DNA is TGCAGCGGCAAGAGAATGAACACTGAAGCTTTCTTT. It is translated as CSGKRMNTEAFF.

The J gene is TRBJ1-1, the V gene TRBV5-1, with D possibly TRBD1 on 6 matching bases. Trimming cost V 4 bases and J 1 base, with 14 bases left between them. The CDR3 consists of 15 residues. Germline lookup yields CDR1 SGHRS and CDR2 YFSETQ. CDR3 DNA sequence: TGCGCCAGCAGCCAGGGGTTTTTGTCGAACACTGAAGCTTTCTTT. It codes for CASSQGFLSNTEAFF.

The chain employs TRBV4-1 and TRBJ2-3, with D uncertain. This CDR3 region has 15 residues. CDR1 and CDR2 (germline): MGHRA, YSYEKL. V lost 4 bases to trimming and J lost 3 bases, with 14 bases between them. CDR3 amino acids: CASSLAGSRTDTQYF. The CDR3 DNA reads TGCGCCAGCAGCCTGGCAGGTAGTAGGACAGATACGCAGTATTTT.

The rearrangement uses TRBV6-1 and TRBJ1-1; a weak D match, TRBD1 (5 bases). The germline V and J ends were trimmed by 1 base and 0 bases, with 15 bases remaining between them. The CDR3 is 17 amino acids. In germline, CDR1 is MNHNS, CDR2 SASEGT. The CDR3 reads CASSEEDKWFMNTEAFF. CDR3 sequence (DNA): TGTGCCAGCAGTGAAGAGGACAAATGGTTCATGAACACTGAAGCTTTCTTT.

The V gene is TRBV4-2, the J gene TRBJ1-1, with TRBD1 matching over 8 bases. This CDR3 has 14 amino acids. Germline V gives CDR1 LGHNA, CDR2 YNFKEQ. V dropped 9 bases and J dropped 8; count of bases not matched to a gene: 14. For the CDR3, the DNA is TGTGCCAGTCAGACATTCAGGGGGCGGGGGGAAGCTTTCTTT. It yields the protein CASQTFRGRGEAFF.

The sample holds one count of this clone. The CDR3 region is CASSYAGTVGETQYF. In DNA form, the CDR3 reads TGTGCCAGCAGTTACGCCGGGACGGTGGGCGAGACCCAGTACTTC. The J gene is TRBJ2-5, the V gene TRBV6-5; D is possibly TRBD1 or TRBD2 (5 bases each). The germline CDR1 and CDR2 sequences are MNHEY and SVGAGI. The V end lost 2 bases, the J end lost 5 bases, and 15 bases lay between the germline ends. The CDR3 has 15 amino acids.

This clone occurred a few times. The genes are TRBV5-6 and TRBJ1-5, with TRBD1 matching over 8 bases. Germline loops: CDR1 SGHDT, CDR2 YYEEEE. V lost 1 base to trimming and J lost 4 bases; unmatched junction nucleotides: 4. The CDR3 consists of 15 residues. CDR3 protein: CASSLRQGANQPQHF. CDR3 nucleotides: TGTGCCAGCAGCTTGAGGCAGGGGGCTAATCAGCCCCAGCATTTT.

CDR3 DNA sequence: TGTGCCAGCAGCTCCCTCAGCGGAGGGGCCAACGTCCTGACTTTC. Translating it yields CASSSLSGGANVLTF. The chain uses TRBV11-2 and TRBJ2-6; maybe TRBD2 (5 bases). CDR1 and CDR2 (germline): SGHAT, FQNNGV. With 4 bases removed from V and 4 bases from J, the gap between germline ends came to 11 bases. The CDR3 loop spans 15 amino acids.

The J gene is TRBJ2-7, the V gene TRBV5-6, with 11 positions matching TRBD2. Germline CDR1 is SGHDT and CDR2 is YYEEEE. The CDR3 covers 14 residues. V lost 2 bases, J lost 4 bases, and 2 bases stayed unmatched. CDR3 residues: CASSFGLAGYEQYF. As DNA, the CDR3 is TGTGCCAGCAGCTTCGGACTAGCGGGTTACGAGCAGTACTTC.